This T cell receptor beta chain was sequenced during a study of identical twins. Study results and limitations: Twins shared beta out-of-frame sequences in excess, but this excess was weaker. The study drew conclusions from cross-sectional statistical analysis, not from following the same donors. Whereas memory repertoires showed no such difference, abundant cord blood beta clonotypes carried fewer insertions.

About this clonotype itself: Its antigen is unidentified.

Template switching introduced a universal primer site, and the cDNA bore unique molecular identifiers. TCRdb ran MiXCR on the 5' RACE reads and lists one entry per CDR3 protein. The sample includes 540,000 or so distinct CDR3 sequences, 20% to 25% seen only once; the top ten take 0.45% to 0.5%. Trimming shortened V by 5 bases and J by 7 bases, and 10 bases separated the two germline ends. Per the germline V gene, CDR1 is SEHNR and CDR2 is FQNEAQ (reference sequence). This CDR3 comprises 12 residues. The same data also went into a second study, on yellow fever vaccine responses in identical twins.

The V and J genes are TRBV7-9 and TRBJ2-3, with a possible D match to TRBD1 (6 bases). What was sequenced was CD4+ T cells sorted from blood. The sequence derives from a woman between 18 and 30 years old in good health. CDR3 in DNA: TGTGCCAGCAGCACGGGACAAAATACGCAGTATTTT. The encoded protein is CASSTGQNTQYF.